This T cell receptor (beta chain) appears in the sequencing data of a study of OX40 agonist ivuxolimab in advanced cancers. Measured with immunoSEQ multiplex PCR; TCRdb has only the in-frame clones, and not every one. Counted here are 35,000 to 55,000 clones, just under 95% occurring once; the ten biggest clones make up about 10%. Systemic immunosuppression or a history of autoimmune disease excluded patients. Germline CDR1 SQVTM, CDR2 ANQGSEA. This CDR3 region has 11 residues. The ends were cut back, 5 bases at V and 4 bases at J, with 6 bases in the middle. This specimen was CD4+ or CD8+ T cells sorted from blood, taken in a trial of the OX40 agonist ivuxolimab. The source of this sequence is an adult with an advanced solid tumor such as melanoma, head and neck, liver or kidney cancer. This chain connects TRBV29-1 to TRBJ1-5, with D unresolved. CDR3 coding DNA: TGCAGCGTTTTGATTAATCAGCCCCAGCATTTT. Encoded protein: CSVLINQPQHF.